Presented here are 15 T cell receptor beta chains from one specimen sequenced in a study of T cell responses to AZD1222 COVID-19 vaccine. Here immunoSEQ multiplex PCR was the method, and the copy in TCRdb shows in-frame clones only, minus some. Of 160,000 or so clones listed, roughly 94% were seen once; the top ten hold around 4%. The specimen was peripheral blood, collected on day 0 of MenACWY control vaccination. The receptors stem from an adult in good health.

The sample holds one count of this clone. The CDR3 DNA reads as TGTGCCACCAGTGATTCAGCTTTACAGGGTCATGGCTACACCTTC. This encodes CATSDSALQGHGYTF. The rearrangement uses TRBV24-1 and TRBJ1-2; the D gene is possibly TRBD1 (6 bases). The CDR3 runs to 15 residues. The ends were cut back, 2 bases at V and 6 bases at J, with 15 bases in the middle. CDR1 is KGHDR, CDR2 SFDVKD, per germline.

This clone showed up just a few times. The rearrangement joins TRBV12-3 or TRBV12-4 to TRBJ1-1; the D is unclear. This CDR3 has 13 amino acids. V dropped 0 bases and J dropped 5 bases, with 7 bases sitting between them. CDR3 sequence: CASSLASRTEAFF. DNA of the CDR3: TGTGCCAGCAGTTTAGCGTCGAGGACTGAAGCTTTCTTT.

The genes are TRBV2 and TRBJ2-7; perhaps TRBD2 as D (5 bases). V was cut by 6 bases and J by 0 bases, with 15 bases left in between. Germline V gene lookup returns CDR1 SNHLY and CDR2 FYNNEI. The CDR3 extends over 15 amino acids. The DNA for the CDR3 is TGTGCCAGCAGCGGAGGACTCCTAAGCTCCTACGAGCAGTACTTC. Protein: CASSGGLLSSYEQYF.

The chain links TRBV29-1 to TRBJ1-1; no firm D call. This CDR3 is built from 14 residues. Germline CDR1 is SQVTM and CDR2 is ANQGSEA. Trimming left V 1 base short and J 5 bases short, with 14 bases between. CDR3 in amino acids: CSVEGTIASTEAFF. The CDR3 bases are TGCAGCGTTGAAGGTACGATAGCTAGTACTGAAGCTTTCTTT.

This chain links TRBV28 with TRBJ2-6, with D perhaps matching TRBD2 (5 bases). The CDR3 runs to 15 residues. Between the trimmed V and J ends, which lost 4 bases and 2 bases, there was a span of 9 bases. Germline CDR1 reads MDHEN; CDR2 reads SYDVKM. The CDR3 coding sequence is TGTGCCAGCAGTTCCCGGGGAGCTGGGGCCAACGTCCTGACTTTC. It is translated as CASSSRGAGANVLTF. Drawing the rest from reference TRBV28 and TRBJ2-6, the complete variable domain is DVKVTQSSRYLVKRTGEKVFLECVQDMDHENMFWYRQDPGLGLRLIYFSYDVKMKEKGDIPEGYSVSREKKERFSLILESASTNQTSMYLCASSSRGAGANVLTFGAGSRLTVL.

The V and J genes are TRBV6-5 and TRBJ2-7, with D unclear. The ends were cut back, 6 bases at V and 2 bases at J, with 14 bases in the middle. CDR1 MNHEY and CDR2 SVGAGI come from the germline V gene. This CDR3 is built from 14 residues. The CDR3 loop reads CASSPEPLTYEQYF. The CDR3 DNA reads TGTGCCAGCAGCCCGGAACCCCTAACCTACGAGCAGTACTTC.

This clone was seen just once. The chain employs TRBV15 and TRBJ2-7, with 8 nucleotides matching TRBD2. Germline lookup yields CDR1 LNHNV and CDR2 YYDKDF (reference sequence). This CDR3 is built from 16 residues. Trimming at V came to 5 bases and at J to 4 bases, leaving 13 bases not matched to a gene. This CDR3 reads CATSPRGGRGGYEQYF. CDR3 sequence (DNA): TGTGCCACCAGCCCCCGCGGGGGACGGGGGGGGTACGAGCAGTACTTC.

The chain links TRBV28 to TRBJ2-7; TRBD2 matches 8 bases. The V gene end was trimmed by 5 bases and the J gene end by 2 bases; junction bases not matched to a gene: 8. Germline values: CDR1 MDHEN, CDR2 SYDVKM. The CDR3 consists of 15 residues. Here the CDR3 reads CASSAPGLGPYEQYF. The CDR3 DNA is TGTGCCAGCAGTGCCCCGGGACTAGGACCCTACGAGCAGTACTTC.

This chain uses TRBV7-8 with TRBJ2-7; TRBD2 matches at 7 bases. This CDR3 has 21 residues. After removal of 0 bases from V and 0 bases from J, the junction contained 20 bases not matched to a gene. Germline-derived CDR1 and CDR2 are SGHVS and FQNEAQ. The CDR3: CASSLAPWAGDQKVASYEQYF. CDR3 DNA sequence: TGTGCCAGCAGCTTAGCCCCCTGGGCGGGAGACCAAAAGGTCGCCTCCTACGAGCAGTACTTC.

The chain couples TRBV5-1 to TRBJ2-7, with 7 bases identical to TRBD1. Looked up from germline, CDR1 is SGHRS and CDR2 is YFSETQ. This CDR3 spans 14 amino acids. After removal of 0 bases from V and 1 base from J, the junction contained 1 base not matched to a gene. CDR3 in amino acids: CASSLGQGSYEQYF. CDR3 coding DNA: TGCGCCAGCAGCTTGGGACAGGGTTCCTACGAGCAGTACTTC.

This sequence joins TRBV3-1 (or the pseudogene TRBV3-2) and TRBJ1-1, with D possibly TRBD1 on 6 matching bases. Trimming took 2 bases from V and 5 from J, leaving 12 bases between them. Per the germline V gene, CDR1 is LGHDT and CDR2 is YNNKEL (reference sequence). The CDR3 consists of 14 residues. CDR3 DNA: TGTGCCAGCAGCCAACCTCTAGGGGGGACTGAAGCTTTCTTT. Protein: CASSQPLGGTEAFF.

This clone was seen once. This chain uses TRBV5-1 with TRBJ1-4; 11 bases are a match to TRBD1. J was trimmed by 8 bases and V by 2 bases; bases with no gene match: 2. The CDR3 is 14 amino acids. Germline loops: CDR1 SGHRS, CDR2 YFSETQ. In DNA, the CDR3 is TGCGCCAGCAGCTTCGGGACAGGGGGAGAAAAACTGTTTTTT. Protein product: CASSFGTGGEKLFF.

The chain is built from TRBV5-6 and TRBJ1-5; the D is unclear. The length of the CDR3 is 12 residues. V shed 4 bases and J shed 4 bases, with 6 bases lying between them. Germline V gene data show CDR1 as SGHDT and CDR2 as YYEEEE. DNA for the CDR3: TGTGCCAGCAGCGGGGTAAATCAGCCCCAGCATTTT. Translated, it gives CASSGVNQPQHF.

The table lists this clone with a count of one. The chain recombines TRBV30 with TRBJ1-2; D is perhaps TRBD1 (6 bases). Germline V gene sequence: CDR1 GTSNPN, CDR2 SVGIG (reference sequence). V gave up 8 bases and J gave up 4 bases, with 14 bases separating them. The CDR3 sequence is 12 residues long. The CDR3 DNA follows: TGTGCCGGTGAAAAGGGGGGCTATGGCTACACCTTC. Translating it yields CAGEKGGYGYTF.

This sequence joins TRBV12-3 or TRBV12-4 and TRBJ2-7; 7 bases are a match to TRBD1. Trimming cost V 10 bases and J 6 bases; bases outside gene matches: 6. The CDR3 has 11 residues. This CDR3 reads CATSNRGEQYF. CDR3 nucleotide sequence: TGTGCCACCTCGAACAGGGGCGAGCAGTACTTC.